This T cell receptor beta chain was sequenced in a study of CD8 T cells in ankylosing spondylitis. This clonotype came up many times. The antigen remains undetermined. From the 5' RACE reads, TCRdb called clonotypes with MiXCR, one entry per CDR3 protein. The sample records approximately 42,000 distinct CDR3 sequences, roughly 11% being singletons. In germline, CDR1 is SQVTM, CDR2 ANQGSEA. The CDR3 totals 20 residues. The germline V and J ends were trimmed by 2 bases and 4 bases, with 27 bases remaining between them. General study results and limits: Matched ankylosing spondylitis synovial fluid reportedly showed significant enrichment of disease-linked clones.

The chain uses TRBV29-1 and TRBJ2-6; TRBD2 is a possible D gene (5 bases). Material for sequencing was blood, either unsorted or a sorted T cell fraction (not recorded which). This TCR came from a male donor with ankylosing spondylitis or in good health (not recorded which). CDR3 in amino acids: CSVERLPGVAVTGGANVLTF. CDR3 nucleotide sequence: TGCAGCGTTGAAAGGTTGCCAGGAGTGGCAGTAACGGGAGGGGCCAACGTCCTGACTTTC.